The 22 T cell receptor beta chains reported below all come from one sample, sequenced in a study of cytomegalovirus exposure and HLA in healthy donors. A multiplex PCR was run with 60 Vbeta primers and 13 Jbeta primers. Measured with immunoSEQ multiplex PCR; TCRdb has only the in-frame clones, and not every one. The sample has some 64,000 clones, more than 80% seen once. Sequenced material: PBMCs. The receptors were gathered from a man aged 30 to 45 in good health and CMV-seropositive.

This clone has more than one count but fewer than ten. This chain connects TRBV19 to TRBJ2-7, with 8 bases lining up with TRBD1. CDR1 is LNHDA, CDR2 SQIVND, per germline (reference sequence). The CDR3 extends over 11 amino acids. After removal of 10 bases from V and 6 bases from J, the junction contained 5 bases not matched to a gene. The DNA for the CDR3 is TGTGCCACTCAGACAGGGGCCGAGCAGTACTTC. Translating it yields CATQTGAEQYF.

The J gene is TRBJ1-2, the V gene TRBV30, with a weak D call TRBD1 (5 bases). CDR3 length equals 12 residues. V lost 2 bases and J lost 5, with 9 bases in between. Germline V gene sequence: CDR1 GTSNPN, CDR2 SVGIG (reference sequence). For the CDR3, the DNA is TGTGCCTGGAGTATAGACAGATATGGCTACACCTTC. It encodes CAWSIDRYGYTF.

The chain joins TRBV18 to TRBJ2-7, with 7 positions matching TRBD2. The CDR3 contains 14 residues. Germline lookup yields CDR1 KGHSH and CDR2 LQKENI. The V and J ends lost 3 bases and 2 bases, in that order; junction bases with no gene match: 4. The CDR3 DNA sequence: TGTGCCAGCTCACCTGGACTAGGTCCCTACGAGCAGTACTTC. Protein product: CASSPGLGPYEQYF. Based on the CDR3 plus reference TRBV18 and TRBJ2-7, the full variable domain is NAGVMQNPRHLVRRRGQEARLRCSPMKGHSHVYWYRQLPEEGLKFMVYLQKENIIDESGMPKERFSAEFPKEGPSILRIQQVVRGDSAAYFCASSPGLGPYEQYFGPGTRLTVT.

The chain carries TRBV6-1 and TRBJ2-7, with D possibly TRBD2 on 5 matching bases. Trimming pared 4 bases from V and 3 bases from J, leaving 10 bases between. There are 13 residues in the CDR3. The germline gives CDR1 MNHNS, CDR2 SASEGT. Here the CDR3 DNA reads TGTGCCAGCAGTGGGGGTCGGGACTACGAGCAGTACTTC. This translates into CASSGGRDYEQYF.

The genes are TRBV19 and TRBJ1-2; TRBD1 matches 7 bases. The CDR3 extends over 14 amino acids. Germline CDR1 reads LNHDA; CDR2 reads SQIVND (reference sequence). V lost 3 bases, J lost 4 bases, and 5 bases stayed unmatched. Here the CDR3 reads CASSIGAGGYGYTF. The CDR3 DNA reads TGTGCCAGTAGTATTGGTGCAGGGGGCTATGGCTACACCTTC.

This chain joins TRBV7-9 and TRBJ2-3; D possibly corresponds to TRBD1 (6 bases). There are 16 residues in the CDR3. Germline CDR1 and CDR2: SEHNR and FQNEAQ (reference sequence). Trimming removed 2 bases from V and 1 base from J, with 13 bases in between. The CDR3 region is CASSLRGAGGTDTQYF. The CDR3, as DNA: TGTGCCAGCAGCTTAAGGGGAGCAGGGGGCACAGATACGCAGTATTTT.

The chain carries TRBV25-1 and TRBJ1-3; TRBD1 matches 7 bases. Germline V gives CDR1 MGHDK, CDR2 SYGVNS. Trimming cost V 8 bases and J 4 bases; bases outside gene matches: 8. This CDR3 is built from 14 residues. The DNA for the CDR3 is TGTGCCAGCTCCAGGGGGGAAGCGGGAAACACCATATATTTT. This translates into CASSRGEAGNTIYF.

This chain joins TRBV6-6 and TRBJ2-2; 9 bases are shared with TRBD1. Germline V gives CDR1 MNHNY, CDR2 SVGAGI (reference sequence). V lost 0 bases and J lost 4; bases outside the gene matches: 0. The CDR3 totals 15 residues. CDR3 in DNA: TGTGCCAGCAGTTACTCGACAGGGGGCACCGGGGAGCTGTTTTTT. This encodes CASSYSTGGTGELFF.

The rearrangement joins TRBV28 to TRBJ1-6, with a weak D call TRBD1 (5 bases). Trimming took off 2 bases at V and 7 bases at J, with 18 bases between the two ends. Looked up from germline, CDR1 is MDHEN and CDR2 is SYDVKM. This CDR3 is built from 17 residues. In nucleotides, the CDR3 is TGTGCCAGCAGTTTAGGTGGGGACTTCGGAAGAAATTCACCCCTCCACTTT. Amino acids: CASSLGGDFGRNSPLHF. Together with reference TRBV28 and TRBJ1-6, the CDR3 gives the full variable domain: DVKVTQSSRYLVKRTGEKVFLECVQDMDHENMFWYRQDPGLGLRLIYFSYDVKMKEKGDIPEGYSVSREKKERFSLILESASTNQTSMYLCASSLGGDFGRNSPLHFGNGTRLTVT.

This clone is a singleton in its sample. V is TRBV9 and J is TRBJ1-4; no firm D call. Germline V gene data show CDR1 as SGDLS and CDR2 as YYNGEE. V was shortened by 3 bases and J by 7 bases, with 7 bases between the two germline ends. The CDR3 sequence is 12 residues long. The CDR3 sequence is CASSEEGEKLFF. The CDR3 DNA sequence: TGTGCCAGCAGCGAGGAGGGTGAAAAACTGTTTTTT.

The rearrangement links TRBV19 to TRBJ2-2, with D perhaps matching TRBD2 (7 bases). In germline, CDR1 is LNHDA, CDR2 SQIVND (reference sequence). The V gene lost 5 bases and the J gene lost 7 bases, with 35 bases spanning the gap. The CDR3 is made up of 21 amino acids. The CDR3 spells CASSPVGGRKPLIGPLGELFF. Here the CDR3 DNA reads TGTGCCAGTAGTCCAGTCGGGGGGCGCAAGCCGCTCATAGGCCCTCTCGGGGAGCTGTTTTTT.

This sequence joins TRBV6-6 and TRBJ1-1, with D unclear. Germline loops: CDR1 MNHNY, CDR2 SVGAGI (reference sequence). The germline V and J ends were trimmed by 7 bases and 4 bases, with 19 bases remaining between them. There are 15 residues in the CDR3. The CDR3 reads CASTQREGRGTEAFF. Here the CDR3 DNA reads TGTGCCAGCACCCAAAGGGAGGGTCGGGGCACTGAAGCTTTCTTT.

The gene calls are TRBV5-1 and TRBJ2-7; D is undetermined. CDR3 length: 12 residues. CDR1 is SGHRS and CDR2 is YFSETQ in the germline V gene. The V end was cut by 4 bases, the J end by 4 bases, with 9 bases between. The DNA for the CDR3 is TGCGCCAGCAGCCCAGAGGCGTACGAGCAGTACTTC. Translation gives CASSPEAYEQYF.

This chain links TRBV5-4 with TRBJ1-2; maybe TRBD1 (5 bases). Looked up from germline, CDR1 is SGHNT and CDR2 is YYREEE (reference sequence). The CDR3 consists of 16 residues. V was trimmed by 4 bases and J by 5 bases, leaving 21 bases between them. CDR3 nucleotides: TGTGCCAGCAGCCAAGATCTGGGGGGAACTGGGTATGGCTACACCTTC. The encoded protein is CASSQDLGGTGYGYTF.

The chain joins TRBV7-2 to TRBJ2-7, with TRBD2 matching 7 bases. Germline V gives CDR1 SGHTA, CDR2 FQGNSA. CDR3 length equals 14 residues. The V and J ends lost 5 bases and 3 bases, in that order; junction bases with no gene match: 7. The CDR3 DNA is TGTGCCAGCAGCATCCCTAGCGGCCTCTACGAGCAGTACTTC. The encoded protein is CASSIPSGLYEQYF.

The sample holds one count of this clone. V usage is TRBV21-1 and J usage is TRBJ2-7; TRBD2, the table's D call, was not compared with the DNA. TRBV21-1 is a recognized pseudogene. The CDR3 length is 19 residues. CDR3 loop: CASSRQDLRLAPSSYEQYF. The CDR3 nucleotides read TGTGCCAGCAGCAGGCAGGACCTTAGACTAGCGCCCAGCTCCTACGAGCAGTACTTC.

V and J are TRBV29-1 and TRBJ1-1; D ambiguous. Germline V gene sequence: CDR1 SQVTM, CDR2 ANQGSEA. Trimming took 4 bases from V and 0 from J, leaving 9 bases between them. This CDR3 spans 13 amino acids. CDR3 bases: TGCAGCGTTGCCCTACGATTGAACACTGAAGCTTTCTTT. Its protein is CSVALRLNTEAFF.

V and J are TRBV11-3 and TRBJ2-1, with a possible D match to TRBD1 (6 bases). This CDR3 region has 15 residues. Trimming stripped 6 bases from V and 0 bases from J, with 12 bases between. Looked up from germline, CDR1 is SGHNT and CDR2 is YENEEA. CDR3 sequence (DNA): TGTGCCAGCAGTACTACAGGGATCTCCTACAATGAGCAGTTCTTC. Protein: CASSTTGISYNEQFF.

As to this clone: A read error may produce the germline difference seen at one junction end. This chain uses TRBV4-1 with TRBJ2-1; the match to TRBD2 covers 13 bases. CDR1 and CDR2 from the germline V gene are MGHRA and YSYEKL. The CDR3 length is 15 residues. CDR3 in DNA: TGCGCCAGCAGCTCCCCGGGACTAGCGGGAAATGGGCAGTTCTTC. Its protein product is CASSSPGLAGNGQFF.

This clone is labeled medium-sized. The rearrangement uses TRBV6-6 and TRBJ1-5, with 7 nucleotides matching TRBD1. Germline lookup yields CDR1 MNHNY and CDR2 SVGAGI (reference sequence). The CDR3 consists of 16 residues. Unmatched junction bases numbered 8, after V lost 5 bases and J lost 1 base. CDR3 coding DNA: TGTGCCAGCAGTACACGTCCAGGGGGAAGCAATCAGCCCCAGCATTTT. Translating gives CASSTRPGGSNQPQHF.

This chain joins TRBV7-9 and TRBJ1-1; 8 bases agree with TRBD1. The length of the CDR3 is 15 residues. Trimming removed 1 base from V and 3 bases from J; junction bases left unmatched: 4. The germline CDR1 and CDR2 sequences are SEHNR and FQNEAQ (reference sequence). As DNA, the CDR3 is TGTGCCAGCAGCTTAGAGGGACAGGTCTACACTGAAGCTTTCTTT. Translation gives CASSLEGQVYTEAFF.

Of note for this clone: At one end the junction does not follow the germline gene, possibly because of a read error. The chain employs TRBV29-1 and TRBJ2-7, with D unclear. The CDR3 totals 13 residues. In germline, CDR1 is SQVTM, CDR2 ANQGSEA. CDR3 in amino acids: CSVEPTLALGSFF. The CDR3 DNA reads TGCAGCGTTGAACCGACACTTGCACTTGGGTCCTTTTTC.